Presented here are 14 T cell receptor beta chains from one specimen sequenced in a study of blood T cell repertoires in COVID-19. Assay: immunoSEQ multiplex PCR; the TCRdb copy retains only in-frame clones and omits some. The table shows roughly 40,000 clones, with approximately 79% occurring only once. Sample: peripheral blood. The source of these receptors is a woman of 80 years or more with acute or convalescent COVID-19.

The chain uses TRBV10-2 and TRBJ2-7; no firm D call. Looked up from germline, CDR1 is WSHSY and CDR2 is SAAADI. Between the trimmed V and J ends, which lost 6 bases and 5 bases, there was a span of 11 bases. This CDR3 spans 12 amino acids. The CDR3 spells CASRGNGHEQYF. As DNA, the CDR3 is TGCGCCAGCAGGGGCAATGGCCACGAGCAGTACTTC.

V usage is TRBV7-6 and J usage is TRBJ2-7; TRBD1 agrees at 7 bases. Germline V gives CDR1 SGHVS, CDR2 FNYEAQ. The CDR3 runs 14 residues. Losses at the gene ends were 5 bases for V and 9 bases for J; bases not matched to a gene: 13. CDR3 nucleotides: TGTGCCAGCAGCCCAGGGACAGCCCCTCAGGGGCAGTACTTC. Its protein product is CASSPGTAPQGQYF.

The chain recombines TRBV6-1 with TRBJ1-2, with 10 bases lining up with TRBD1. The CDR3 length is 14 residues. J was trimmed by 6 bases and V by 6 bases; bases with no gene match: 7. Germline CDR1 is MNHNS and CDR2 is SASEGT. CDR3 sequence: CASSPRTGGDGYTF. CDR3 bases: TGTGCCAGCAGCCCCAGGACAGGGGGAGATGGCTACACCTTC.

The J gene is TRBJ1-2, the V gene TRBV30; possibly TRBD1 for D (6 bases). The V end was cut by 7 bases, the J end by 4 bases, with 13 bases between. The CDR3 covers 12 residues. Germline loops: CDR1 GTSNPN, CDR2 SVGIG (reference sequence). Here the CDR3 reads CASEWDTYGYTF. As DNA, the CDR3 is TGTGCCTCCGAGTGGGACACCTATGGCTACACCTTC.

CDR3 region: CASSLEAGEKLFF. The CDR3, as DNA: TGTGCCAGCAGCTTGGAGGCGGGGGAAAAACTGTTTTTT. The chain combines TRBV7-9 with TRBJ1-4; D is undetermined. The CDR3 loop spans 13 amino acids. With 3 bases removed from V and 8 bases from J, the gap between germline ends came to 10 bases. Germline V gene lookup returns CDR1 SEHNR and CDR2 FQNEAQ (reference sequence).

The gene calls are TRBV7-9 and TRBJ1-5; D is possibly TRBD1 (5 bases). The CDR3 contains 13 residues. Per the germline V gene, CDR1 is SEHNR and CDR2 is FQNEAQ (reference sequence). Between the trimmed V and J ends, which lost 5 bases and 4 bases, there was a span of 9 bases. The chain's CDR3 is CASSLQGNQPQHF. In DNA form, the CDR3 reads TGTGCCAGCAGCCTTCAGGGAAATCAGCCCCAGCATTTT.

CDR3 DNA: TGCGCCAGCAGCTTGGAACGGGGAAGCACTGAAGCTTTCTTT. This sequence encodes CASSLERGSTEAFF. The chain joins TRBV5-1 to TRBJ1-1, with D uncertain. Germline values: CDR1 SGHRS, CDR2 YFSETQ. Trimming left V 0 bases short and J 4 bases short, with 10 bases between. This CDR3 comprises 14 residues.

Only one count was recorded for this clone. CDR3 amino acids: CASSPGRVAAPLHF. The CDR3 DNA follows: TGTGCCAGCAGCCCGGGTAGGGTAGCGGCACCCCTCCACTTT. The chain is built from TRBV5-6 and TRBJ1-6; D ambiguous. The V gene lost 4 bases and the J gene lost 11 bases, with 16 bases spanning the gap. Per germline, CDR1 SGHDT and CDR2 YYEEEE. This CDR3 has 14 amino acids.

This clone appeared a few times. The CDR3 DNA sequence: TGTGCCAGCAGCTTAGAAGGGACTAGCGGGAGGTGGTTCAATGAGCAGTTCTTC. Translated, it gives CASSLEGTSGRWFNEQFF. The chain has TRBV7-2 and TRBJ2-1; TRBD2 agrees at 15 bases. V was clipped by 1 base and J by 6 bases; unmatched bases: 7. In germline, CDR1 is SGHTA, CDR2 FQGNSA. The length of the CDR3 is 18 residues.

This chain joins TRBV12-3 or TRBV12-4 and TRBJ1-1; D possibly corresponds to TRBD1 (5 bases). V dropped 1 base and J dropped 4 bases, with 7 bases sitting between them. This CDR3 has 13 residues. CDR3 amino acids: CASSLGRGTEAFF. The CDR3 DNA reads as TGTGCCAGCAGTTTAGGGAGGGGCACTGAAGCTTTCTTT.

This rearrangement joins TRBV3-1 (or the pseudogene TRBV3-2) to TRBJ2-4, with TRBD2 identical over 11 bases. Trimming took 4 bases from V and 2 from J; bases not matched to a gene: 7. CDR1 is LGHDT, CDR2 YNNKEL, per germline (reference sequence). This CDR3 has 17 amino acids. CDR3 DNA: TGTGCCAGCAGCCTTCCGGGACTAGCGGATTCCAAAAACATTCAGTACTTC. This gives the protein CASSLPGLADSKNIQYF.

CDR3 sequence: CASSSSFLSYNEQFF. The DNA of the CDR3 is TGCGCCAGCAGCTCGAGTTTTCTCTCCTACAATGAGCAGTTCTTC. The chain couples TRBV5-1 to TRBJ2-1; no reliable D call. The CDR3 has 15 residues. Germline V gene data show CDR1 as SGHRS and CDR2 as YFSETQ. V lost 3 bases, J lost 0 bases, and 10 bases lay in between.

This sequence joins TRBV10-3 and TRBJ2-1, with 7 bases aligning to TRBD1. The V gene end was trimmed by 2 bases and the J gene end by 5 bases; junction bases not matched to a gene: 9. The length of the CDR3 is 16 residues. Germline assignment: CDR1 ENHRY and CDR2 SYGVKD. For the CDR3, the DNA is TGTGCCATCAGTGAGGAAGGGGGCGGATTAGACAATGAGCAGTTCTTC. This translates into CAISEEGGGLDNEQFF.

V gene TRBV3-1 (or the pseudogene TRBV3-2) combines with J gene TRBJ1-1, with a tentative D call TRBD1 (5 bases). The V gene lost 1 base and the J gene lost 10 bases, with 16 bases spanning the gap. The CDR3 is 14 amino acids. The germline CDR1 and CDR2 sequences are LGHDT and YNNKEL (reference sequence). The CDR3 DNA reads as TGTGCCAGCAGCCAAGGAAACAGGCGGGGGGGAGCTTTCTTT. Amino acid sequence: CASSQGNRRGGAFF.